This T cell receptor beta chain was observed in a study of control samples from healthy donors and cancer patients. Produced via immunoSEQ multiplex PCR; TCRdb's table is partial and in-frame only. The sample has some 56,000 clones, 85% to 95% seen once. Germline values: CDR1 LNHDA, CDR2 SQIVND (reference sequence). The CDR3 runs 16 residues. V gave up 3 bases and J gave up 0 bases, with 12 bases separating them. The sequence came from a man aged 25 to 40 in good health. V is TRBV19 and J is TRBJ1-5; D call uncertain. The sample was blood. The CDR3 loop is CASSMGSDHSNQPQHF. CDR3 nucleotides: TGTGCCAGTAGTATGGGGTCAGACCATAGCAATCAGCCCCAGCATTTT.